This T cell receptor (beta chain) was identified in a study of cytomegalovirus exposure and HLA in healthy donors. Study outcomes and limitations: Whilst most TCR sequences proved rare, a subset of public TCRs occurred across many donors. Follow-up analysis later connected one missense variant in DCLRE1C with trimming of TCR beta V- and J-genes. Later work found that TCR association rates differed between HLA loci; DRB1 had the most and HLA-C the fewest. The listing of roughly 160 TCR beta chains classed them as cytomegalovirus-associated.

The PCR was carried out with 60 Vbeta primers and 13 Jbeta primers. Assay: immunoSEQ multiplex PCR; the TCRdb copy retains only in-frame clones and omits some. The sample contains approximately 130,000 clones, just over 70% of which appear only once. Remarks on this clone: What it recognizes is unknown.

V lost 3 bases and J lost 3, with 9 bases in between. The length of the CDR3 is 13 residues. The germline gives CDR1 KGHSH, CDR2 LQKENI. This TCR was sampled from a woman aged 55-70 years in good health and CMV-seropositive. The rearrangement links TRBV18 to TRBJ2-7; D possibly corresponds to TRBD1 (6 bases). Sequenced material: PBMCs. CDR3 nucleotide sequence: TGTGCCAGCTCACCTACCAGGGGCTACGAGCAGTACTTC. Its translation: CASSPTRGYEQYF.